The rows below give T cell receptor beta chains drawn from one sample of a study of cytomegalovirus exposure and HLA in healthy donors. Generated by immunoSEQ multiplex PCR, the TCRdb table keeps only in-frame clones and is missing some. The sample records about 98,000 clones, 70% to 80% being singletons. Specimen: PBMCs. These receptors all stem from a man between 18 and 35 years old in good health and CMV-seropositive. CDR3s include the opening cysteine and the closing phenylalanine or tryptophan. A D gene is named only where the DNA matches it firmly.

J gene | D gene | CDR3 length | V gene | CDR3 protein
TRBJ1-2 | TRBD1 | 15 | TRBV5-1 | CASSLGTGGGRGYTF
TRBJ2-3 | . | 15 | TRBV14 | CASSQGRRAVHTQYF
TRBJ1-3 | . | 14 | TRBV4-1 | CASSQDLSGNTIYF
TRBJ2-7 | TRBD1 | 16 | TRBV2 | CASSPKRQGPPYEQYF
TRBJ1-1 | . | 13 | TRBV25-1 | CASAGQRNTEAFF
TRBJ2-7 | . | 18 | TRBV5-1 | CASSRKEVTQNTAYEQYF
TRBJ1-1 | . | 12 | TRBV27 | CASSKPGGEAFF
TRBJ2-7 | . | 12 | TRBV6-6 | CASSYADSEQYF
TRBJ2-3 | . | 10 | TRBV20-1 | CSAVEGTQYF
TRBJ1-5 | TRBD1 | 13 | TRBV6-1 | CASSIQGDQPQHF
TRBJ2-5 | . | 16 | TRBV29-1 | CSVEDPFLGLKETQYF
TRBJ2-1 | . | 14 | TRBV27 | CASSLRGTYNEQFF
TRBJ1-6 | TRBD1 | 11 | TRBV7-9 | CASSLGQGLHF
TRBJ2-5 | . | 15 | TRBV7-8 | CASSAQTQGGETQYF
TRBJ2-5 | TRBD2 | 16 | TRBV6-5 | CASSYRDNRGGETQYF
TRBJ1-6 | . | 16 | TRBV18 | CASSFAGATYNSPLHF
TRBJ2-7 | . | 11 | TRBV20-1 | CSARSLSEQYF
TRBJ1-5 | TRBD1 | 16 | TRBV27 | CASRSGTGVVDQPQHF
TRBJ1-1 | . | 15 | TRBV5-4 | CASSLGSGGFTEAFF
TRBJ2-5 | TRBD2 | 18 | TRBV2 | CASSYSPAIGGVQETQYF
TRBJ2-7 | TRBD1 | 16 | TRBV2 | CASSEMGQGAGYEQYF
TRBJ1-2 | . | 18 | TRBV28 | CASSRLTGHSVTRYGYTF
TRBJ2-7 | . | 14 | TRBV5-1 | CASRGGQGQDEQYF
TRBJ1-3 | . | 18 | TRBV4-2 | CASSQVWGVGSSGNTIYF
TRBJ2-5 | TRBD2 | 16 | TRBV11-2 | CASSSGLAGPQETQYF
TRBJ2-7 | . | 13 | TRBV27 | CASSSDINYEQYF
TRBJ1-3 | . | 13 | TRBV2 | CAFRGSPGHTIYF
TRBJ2-7 | TRBD1 | 13 | TRBV11-2 | CASNRDRLGEQYF
TRBJ1-1 | . | 14 | TRBV11-1 | CASSLNRQAAEAFF
TRBJ2-3 | . | 14 | TRBV5-4 | CASSLAGSTDTQYF
TRBJ1-2 | . | 16 | TRBV19 | CASSRPHLTGNYGYTF
TRBJ2-1 | TRBD1 | 16 | TRBV5-1 | CASSLGWTGYYNEQFF
TRBJ1-2 | TRBD1 | 15 | TRBV5-5 | CASSFGTGVSYGYTF
TRBJ2-7 | . | 11 | TRBV2 | CASSGLNEQYF
TRBJ2-1 | TRBD2 | 18 | TRBV5-1 | CASSFRTLRGGINNEQFF
TRBJ2-1 | TRBD2 | 15 | TRBV4-1 | CASSLLAGSYNEQFF
TRBJ2-1 | TRBD2 | 16 | TRBV18 | CASSLATSTLYNEQFF
TRBJ2-5 | . | 14 | TRBV28 | CASSFLLTQETQYF